These 2 T cell receptor beta chains were all obtained from the same sample, sequenced in a study of cytomegalovirus exposure and HLA in healthy donors. Use of 60 Vbeta and 13 Jbeta primers characterized the PCR. Repertoires were generated with immunoSEQ multiplex PCR, while TCRdb's copy carries only in-frame clones and drops some. Of some 74,000 clones in the sample, over 60% were seen once. The sample comprised PBMCs. These receptors all stem from a male donor in good health and CMV-seronegative.

A few counts support this clone. The chain employs TRBV7-9 and TRBJ2-7, with 10 bases matching TRBD2. V was pared by 1 base and J by 4 bases, with 7 bases of the junction left unmatched. Germline CDR1 is SEHNR and CDR2 is FQNEAQ (reference sequence). This CDR3 spans 16 amino acids. CDR3 DNA: TGTGCCAGCAGCTTAGTCCCTAGCGGGGGAACGTACGAGCAGTACTTC. This sequence encodes CASSLVPSGGTYEQYF. The full variable domain, in which reference TRBV7-9 and TRBJ2-7 provide the parts outside the CDR3, is DTGVSQNPRHKITKRGQNVTFRCDPISEHNRLYWYRQTLGQGPEFLTYFQNEAQLEKSRLLSDRFSAERPKGSFSTLEIQRTEQGDSAMYLCASSLVPSGGTYEQYFGPGTRLTVT.

This chain uses TRBV5-3 with TRBJ2-1; D gene uncertain. TRBV5-3 is classed as an ORF, of uncertain function. The CDR3 covers 14 residues. Trimming left V 2 bases short and J 4 bases short, with 10 bases between. In DNA, the CDR3 is TGTGCCAGAAGCTTTGTCAGGCCGTACAATGAGCAGTTCTTC. Residues: CARSFVRPYNEQFF.